This is a list of T cell receptor beta chains from one sample in a study of T-cell memory formation after mild COVID-19. Each CDR3 protein is one row after TCRdb ran MiXCR on the 5' RACE reads. The data hold about 390,000 distinct CDR3 sequences, with over 20% observed a single time. What was sequenced was PBMCs or a T cell subset sorted from them (not recorded which). The receptors were gathered from an adult woman who had mild COVID-19 (a few samples of this study predate the infection). Cell type and time point are not known. The CDR3 runs from the conserved cysteine through the conserved F or W. A D gene is named only where the DNA matches it firmly.

length | D | J | V | CDR3
13 | . | TRBJ2-7 | TRBV7-9 | CASSADGIYEQYF
15 | TRBD1 | TRBJ2-5 | TRBV4-1 | CASSPGQGGWETQYF
16 | TRBD1 | TRBJ2-4 | TRBV2 | CASSEAQGAGYGIQYF
17 | TRBD2 | TRBJ2-3 | TRBV7-2 | CASSLRTSGASTDTQYF
13 | . | TRBJ2-5 | TRBV7-8 | CASSLVPSETQYF
12 | . | TRBJ2-2 | TRBV9 | CASRGGPGELFF
15 | . | TRBJ1-4 | TRBV3-1 | CASSRSTPTNEKLFF
15 | TRBD1 | TRBJ2-3 | TRBV7-3 | CASSPTGGRADTQYF
11 | . | TRBJ2-3 | TRBV7-9 | CASSPLAEQYF
14 | . | TRBJ2-1 | TRBV7-2 | CASSSAARKFEQFF
16 | . | TRBJ1-5 | TRBV6-1 | CASSEVSQGVLKPQHF
13 | . | TRBJ2-7 | TRBV30 | CAWSQGRAYEQYF
16 | . | TRBJ1-2 | TRBV9 | CASSVPSQGSDYGYTF
17 | TRBD1 | TRBJ1-2 | TRBV9 | CASSVTPKPGQAEGYTF
17 | TRBD2 | TRBJ2-3 | TRBV9 | CASSEGPSGGSTDTQYF
15 | TRBD1 | TRBJ2-1 | TRBV7-6 | CASSSTGVPYNEQFF
12 | . | TRBJ2-1 | TRBV6-6 | CASSYSITEQFF
15 | TRBD1 | TRBJ2-7 | TRBV4-1 | CASSQGMTGTHEQYF
14 | . | TRBJ1-1 | TRBV5-5 | CASSLGDRYTEAFF
15 | TRBD2 | TRBJ2-1 | TRBV27 | CASSLSSGRNNEQFF